This T cell receptor (beta chain) was obtained from a study of regulatory T cells in long-lasting Graves disease (dated by TCRdb to the early 2020s). About the study as a whole: Patients with newly diagnosed Graves' disease had been on antithyroid drugs for under 3 months. Patients with persistent Graves' disease were compared with patients with newly diagnosed Graves' disease using TCR sequencing and RNA sequencing of peripheral blood. The study took place in China and was registered as a clinical trial. A total of about 33 samples underwent TCR sequencing: about 13 from persistent and around 20 from newly diagnosed Graves' disease patients. Points the paper makes about the study in general: The authors noted that the small sample size was a limitation that may lower accuracy. Only the TCR beta chain was sequenced and analyzed. Preferential use of TRBV28, TRBJ1-2 and TRBJ2-5 was observed in persistent disease, whereas TRBV20-1 and TRBJ2-1 were favored in newly diagnosed disease. Only peripheral blood was studied, because thyroid tissue, the primary lesion, was inaccessible. Patients with persistent disease shared more public clonotypes (about 2,700) than newly diagnosed patients did (roughly 970). Lower TCR Shannon entropy and fewer highly expanded clones were observed in persistent Graves' disease patients than in newly diagnosed patients, which suggested clonal expansion.

Libraries were built with multiplex PCR. TCRdb records Illumina HiSeq 4000 as the sequencer. TCR beta libraries were built with iRepertoire HTBI primers and Arm-PCR amplification of CDR3 regions. Before sequencing, the PCR products went through gel purification. Per the original workflow: Gene usage analysis of CDR3 amino acid clonotypes relied on the 60 to 65 TRBV and 12 to 15 TRBJ segments identified across samples. COPE and FqMerger were used to merge filtered high-quality paired reads into contigs. BLAST was used to align contigs to the IMGT TRBV, TRBD and TRBJ reference genes, and CDR3 was defined following IMGT. Any clonotype with a frequency above 0.1% was classified as a highly expanded clone. Shannon entropy served as the measure of repertoire diversity, while the Gini coefficient captured V-J evenness. A clonotype found in more than one individual was treated as public. The raw public data were reprocessed by TCRdb itself: fastp quality trimming at Q25, MiXCR clonotype calling, in-frame beta chains only. For every CDR3 protein sequence, its rows merge into one entry that carries the most common genes and DNA. The V and J calls reflect TCRdb's pipeline rather than the authors' work. Counted in this sample were about 210,000 distinct CDR3 sequences; around 20% of them appeared once. Together, the top ten hold about 12% of the sample.

According to the study, the label for this sample's time point signals: newly diagnosed GD, antithyroid drugs for less than 3 months. For both TCR sequencing and RNA sequencing, RNA was extracted from PBMCs using TRIzol. The diagnosis of Graves' disease was made according to American Thyroid Association guidelines. Recruitment of patients was carried out at an endocrinology department in Xi'an, China. Each patient gave approximately 9.7 milliliters of peripheral blood, collected in an EDTA anticoagulant tube. Ficoll Paque Plus density gradient separation was used to isolate PBMCs, and no additional T cell sorting was done. An Agilent 2100 Bioanalyzer and agarose gel were used to check RNA quality, while a NanoDrop 2000 measured RNA concentration. Points on this clonotype: The specificity of this receptor is unknown. No base qualities exist here, and no much larger clone lies one base off it.

Spanning cysteine to phenylalanine, the CDR3 consists of 14 amino acids. The only DNA kept is the CDR3, 42 bases in frame from the first base. The junction shows trimming of 8 bases on V and 4 bases on J, plus 17 bases between the germline ends. The germline V gene yields SNHLY for CDR1 and FYNNEI for CDR2. The sample was also linked to a second study, of T cells in Graves' hyperthyroidism and ophthalmopathy. As that second study puts it: A patient counted as having stable Graves' hyperthyroidism if no progression to ophthalmopathy occurred over 18 months of follow-up. Hyperthyroidism patients were newly diagnosed, had a disease duration of under 2 months, and were aged 18 to 65 years. Patients with uncontrolled infections, other autoimmune diseases, pregnancy or lactation were excluded. Diagnoses were established on the basis of clinical symptoms, serum thyroxine and TRAb, thyroid ultrasound, and orbital computed tomography. For the first round of RT-PCR on the TCR CDR3, the HTBI primer set was used together with the Qiagen OneStep RT-PCR kit. Blood samples also contained most of the expanded thyroid clonotypes (frequency above 0.001), which suggests that blood repertoires may reflect thyroid immune responses. A model built on a 13 V-J signature distinguished ophthalmopathy from stable hyperthyroidism, reaching about 88% sensitivity and about 81% specificity in cross-validation and 80%/75% in testing. In validation, progression to ophthalmopathy was predicted by the model with 70.59% sensitivity and nearly 75% specificity, a median of roughly 6 months before onset. A discovery cohort of about 95 patients, approximately 45 with Graves' ophthalmopathy and roughly 59 with stable Graves' hyperthyroidism, was used to find distinguishing TCR V-J signatures. Prospective prediction of ophthalmopathy was tested in an independent validation cohort consisting of fewer than 20 hyperthyroidism patients and some 15 patients who later progressed to ophthalmopathy. The 85 to 100 discovery patients were randomly split 7:3 into training and test sets. In about 6 Graves' hyperthyroidism patients, the study also compared T-cell repertoires from thyroid tissue with T-cell repertoires from blood. After sampling, hyperthyroidism patients received methimazole starting at 30 mg daily, and ophthalmopathy patients received high-dose intravenous methylprednisolone. A second multiplex PCR round built the libraries, followed by size selection and purification. Paired-end sequencing of the libraries was performed with 100 bp reads on an Illumina HiSeq2000. SOAPnuke was used to process the raw data, with reads discarded if the reads contained adapters or uncalled bases, had a mean Phred below 15, or lacked an exact constant-primer or identifier match. High-quality paired reads were merged using COPE v1.2.5, and each unique nucleotide sequence was defined as a clonotype. Clonotypes were aligned to IMGT TRBV, TRBD and TRBJ reference segments using MiTCR v1.1. Only V-J combinations with frequency above 0.0001, covering 99% to 99.2% of repertoires, were analysed. The TCS score was defined as F50 (clonal expansion) divided by E x V (chaos), with BLOSUM62-based TCRdist calculated between CDR3 peptides within each V-J. Welch's t-statistics and random forest reduced fewer than 550 V-J features to around 14, which were used in a naive Bayes classifier (R e1071). No statistical method was used to set the sample size in advance, and investigators knew the group allocation. TCR Vbeta CDR3 sequencing of 120 to 150 peripheral blood samples (about 45 ophthalmopathy, under 80 hyperthyroidism and roughly 17 progressor patients) is reported in the paper.

The sequence was collected from a woman between 25 and 40 years old with Graves disease. Donor details come from another sample of the same person, matched by shared clones. The rearrangement combines TRBV2 with TRBJ2-5; the D gene is possibly TRBD1, with 6 bases matching. Sequencing was performed on peripheral blood mononuclear cells (PBMCs), taken at new diagnosis, from a patient treated with antithyroid drugs. The CDR3 protein sequence reads: CASRPPGTRETQYF. The DNA sequence reads TGTGCCAGCCGCCCGCCTGGGACAAGAGAGACCCAGTACTTC.